This T cell receptor beta chain came from a study of blood T cell repertoires in COVID-19. About the study: Samples came from the United States, Italy and Spain, spanning acute and convalescent COVID-19. Sample material is recorded as cDNA or gDNA derived from T cells, B-cell-depleted T cells, or PBMCs.

Original handling: It was from reference gene primer amplification that nucleated cell counts were estimated. The protocol was immunoSEQ multiplex PCR, while the TCRdb copy is restricted to in-frame clones and leaves out a portion. That table supplies the V and J calls and clone size; D and trimming were determined from the DNA. The table has about 67,000 clones, nearly 80% seen once. This CDR3 is 12 amino acids long. The V and J ends lost 6 bases and 4 bases respectively, with 9 bases between them. Germline loops: CDR1 SNHLY, CDR2 FYNNEI. This rearrangement joins TRBV2 to TRBJ1-2; possible D gene TRBD1, 6 bases. Sequencing was carried out using peripheral blood. The TCR comes from a woman aged 60-75 years with acute or convalescent COVID-19. CDR3 DNA: TGTGCCAGCAGGGCGGACAGCTATGGCTACACCTTC. Translation gives CASRADSYGYTF.